The sequence of this T cell receptor beta chain was determined in a study of graft-versus-host responses after intestinal transplantation. Study-wide findings and caveats: Patients with graft-donor T cell macrochimerism had high graft-versus-host to host-versus-graft clonal ratios in allografts.

Some clones are missing from TCRdb's copy, which holds only in-frame ones; the method was immunoSEQ multiplex PCR. The sample carries about 88,000 clones, around 90% recorded once. Germline V CDR1 and CDR2: SGHAT, FQNNGV. This CDR3 is 14 amino acids long. V was trimmed by 10 bases and J by 7 bases, leaving 19 bases between them. Notes on this clone: Antigen: not known.

V and J are TRBV11-2 and TRBJ1-4; D is undetermined. This clonotype was obtained from a human donor who received an intestinal transplant. The sequences come from unstimulated CD4+ T cells sorted from spleen or lymph node cells, collected before intestinal transplant. The CDR3, as DNA: TGTGCCACCCGACCGGGTCGCGGGAGTGAAAAACTGTTTTTT. Encoded protein: CATRPGRGSEKLFF.